This T cell receptor beta chain was sequenced during a study of T cells in Graves' hyperthyroidism and ophthalmopathy. On this clonotype: Its antigen is not known.

Uncontrolled infection, other autoimmune disease, pregnancy or lactation barred patients from enrollment. The CDR3 regions of TCR beta were amplified from RNA transcripts. The TCR CDR3 first-round RT-PCR relied on the HTBI primer set. TCRdb reprocessed the multiplex PCR reads with MiXCR, giving one entry per CDR3 protein. The sample includes about 660,000 distinct CDR3 sequences, 45% of them seen just once. Study-level findings and limits: Researchers found most expanded thyroid clonotypes above 0.001 in blood as well. For ophthalmopathy, model prediction preceded onset by a median 6.5 months.

This clonotype originated in an adult man with Graves' disease, either hyperthyroidism or ophthalmopathy (not recorded which). The sequenced material came from peripheral blood or thyroid tissue (not recorded which).

The CDR3 nucleotides are TGTGCCAGCTCACCACTGGACAGGGGACCCGGGGAGCTGTTTTTT. This encodes CASSPLDRGPGELFF. The J gene is TRBJ2-2, the V gene TRBV7-8, with TRBD1 matching 9 bases. V trimming: 8 bases; J trimming: 6 bases; junction bases outside the gene matches: 10. Germline CDR1 and CDR2: SGHVS and FQNEAQ. This CDR3 region has 15 residues. Combining the CDR3 with reference TRBV7-8 and TRBJ2-2 gives the whole variable domain GAGVSQSPRYKVAKRGQDVALRCDPISGHVSLFWYQQALGQGPEFLTYFQNEAQLDKSGLPSDRFFAERPEGSVSTLKIQRTQQEDSAVYLCASSPLDRGPGELFFGEGSRLTVL.